A selection of T cell receptor beta chains follows, all from one sample in a study of blood T cell repertoires in COVID-19. Measured with immunoSEQ multiplex PCR; TCRdb has only the in-frame clones, and not every one. Among about 180,000 clones listed, approximately 85% were seen once. Sequencing was carried out using peripheral blood. The origin of the receptors is a man aged 60 to 69 with acute or convalescent COVID-19. The CDR3 runs from the conserved cysteine through the conserved F or W. D genes are given only for firm matches. Some rows mark clone size as missing; the rest say once, few, many or name a class of expanded clone.

cdr3_nt: TGTGCCAGCAGTGAAAGACTAGCGGGAGTCCCCGGGGAGCTGTTTTTT
cdr3_aa: CASSERLAGVPGELFF
clone_size: -
j_call: TRBJ2-2
v_call: TRBV2
d_call: TRBD2

cdr3_nt: TGTGCTTCGAGGAGGGACCGAGCCTACGAGCAGTACTTC
cdr3_aa: CASRRDRAYEQYF
clone_size: once
j_call: TRBJ2-7
v_call: TRBV5-8
d_call: -

cdr3_nt: TGCGCCAGCAGCCAAGATGAGAGGGACGAGCAGTACTTC
cdr3_aa: CASSQDERDEQYF
clone_size: few
j_call: TRBJ2-7
v_call: TRBV4-1
d_call: -

cdr3_nt: TGTGCCAGCAGCTTAGTGCCGTCGGGACAGGGATCTGTAAGCAATCAGCCCCAGCATTTT
cdr3_aa: CASSLVPSGQGSVSNQPQHF
clone_size: -
j_call: TRBJ1-5
v_call: TRBV7-6
d_call: TRBD1

cdr3_nt: TGTGCCAGCAGCACCGGGACTAGCCGAAGTAATGAGCAGTTCTTC
cdr3_aa: CASSTGTSRSNEQFF
clone_size: -
j_call: TRBJ2-1
v_call: TRBV2
d_call: TRBD2

cdr3_nt: TGTGCCACCGCTAGCGGGACGGCAGATACGCAGTATTTT
cdr3_aa: CATASGTADTQYF
clone_size: -
j_call: TRBJ2-3
v_call: TRBV6-4
d_call: TRBD2

cdr3_nt: TGTGCCAGAAGCTTAAGAGGACTAGTTTCCGGGGAGCTGTTTTTT
cdr3_aa: CARSLRGLVSGELFF
clone_size: once
j_call: TRBJ2-2
v_call: TRBV5-3
d_call: TRBD2

cdr3_nt: TGTGCCGCCATGGGCACTAATGAAAAACTGTTTTTT
cdr3_aa: CAAMGTNEKLFF
clone_size: -
j_call: TRBJ1-4
v_call: TRBV10-3
d_call: -

cdr3_nt: TGTGCCAGCTACCCCCGACAGGGGAACTATGGCTACACCTTC
cdr3_aa: CASYPRQGNYGYTF
clone_size: -
j_call: TRBJ1-2
v_call: TRBV6-6
d_call: TRBD1

cdr3_nt: TGCGCCAGCAGCCTAGGGAGCGGGAGGGTGGAGACCCAGTACTTC
cdr3_aa: CASSLGSGRVETQYF
clone_size: -
j_call: TRBJ2-5
v_call: TRBV5-1
d_call: TRBD2

cdr3_nt: TGTGCCAGCAGTCTACGACAGGGTTCCGTCTCCTATAATTCACCCCTCCACTTT
cdr3_aa: CASSLRQGSVSYNSPLHF
clone_size: -
j_call: TRBJ1-6
v_call: TRBV27
d_call: TRBD1

cdr3_nt: TGTGCCAGCAGCCTGGCGGAGGGGCCAAATTCACCCCTCCACTTT
cdr3_aa: CASSLAEGPNSPLHF
clone_size: -
j_call: TRBJ1-6
v_call: TRBV28
d_call: -